Sequencing of this TCR beta chain was carried out in a study of CD8+CD57+ T cells in acquired aplastic anemia. The wider study: Mean read depth for CD4+ cells from healthy donors was around 11 million.

J lost 0 bases, V lost 4 bases, and 3 bases had no gene match. CDR1 and CDR2 (germline): SGHRS, YFSETQ. This CDR3 region has 15 residues. This clonotype was picked up many times. Its matching antigen is unknown. Study-level points and caveats: Approximately 29 was the count of CD8+ CDR3 sequences that patients shared with controls.

Both TCR beta VDJ combination and CDR3 sequence profiling were carried out. Genomic DNA was the template for this profiling. TCRdb itself ran the reads through MiXCR, one entry per CDR3 protein. This sample carries about 130,000 distinct CDR3 sequences, about 40% of them seen once, and the ten largest clones take 6.5% to 10%. This receptor was identified in a human donor in good health, serving as a control. The material sequenced was sorted CD4+, CD8+, or CD8+CD57+ T cells (not recorded which) from PBMCs. The rearrangement links TRBV5-1 to TRBJ2-1; 8 bases match TRBD2. The CDR3: CASSPGTSSYNEQFF. DNA for the CDR3: TGCGCCAGCAGCCCCGGGACTAGCTCCTACAATGAGCAGTTCTTC. Full variable domain (outside the CDR3, taken from reference TRBV5-1 and TRBJ2-1): KAGVTQTPRYLIKTRGQQVTLSCSPISGHRSVSWYQQTPGQGLQFLFEYFSETQRNKGNFPGRFSGRQFSNSRSEMNVSTLELGDSALYLCASSPGTSSYNEQFFGPGTRLTVL.